These T cell receptor beta chains were read from a single sample in a study of spatial heterogeneity in lung cancer. TCRdb reprocessed the 5' RACE reads via MiXCR and lists one record per CDR3 protein. The table lists roughly 20,000 distinct CDR3 sequences, under 3.5% of them singletons. The input for sequencing was lung tumor tissue, taken at surgery. The receptors stem from a male donor with early-stage non-small cell lung cancer. Both conserved end residues are part of each CDR3. The order of the fields is D gene, J gene, V gene, clone size, CDR3 protein, CDR3 DNA. The D gene is left open where the match is weak. A clone size is listed for some rows: how often the clone was seen (once, few, many), or a class if it is expanded.

D gene: -; J gene: TRBJ1-2; V gene: TRBV5-1; clone size: many; CDR3 protein: CASSLGHVDGYTF; CDR3 DNA: TGCGCCAGCAGCTTGGGTCATGTGGATGGCTACACCTTC
D gene: -; J gene: TRBJ2-2; V gene: TRBV19; clone size: many; CDR3 protein: CASSLDRNTGELFF; CDR3 DNA: TGTGCCAGTAGTTTGGACAGGAACACCGGGGAGCTGTTTTTT
D gene: TRBD2; J gene: TRBJ2-3; V gene: TRBV5-6; clone size: many; CDR3 protein: CASSLGTSGITDTQYF; CDR3 DNA: TGTGCCAGCAGCTTGGGGACTAGCGGGATAACAGATACGCAGTATTTT
D gene: TRBD2; J gene: TRBJ2-1; V gene: TRBV3-1; clone size: many; CDR3 protein: CASSQEGAGEGNEQFF; CDR3 DNA: TGTGCCAGCAGCCAAGAGGGAGCGGGAGAGGGAAATGAGCAGTTCTTC
D gene: -; J gene: TRBJ1-1; V gene: TRBV24-1; clone size: many; CDR3 protein: CATSVSGGTEAFF; CDR3 DNA: TGTGCCACCAGTGTTTCCGGGGGCACTGAAGCTTTCTTT
D gene: -; J gene: TRBJ1-1; V gene: TRBV12-3/TRBV12-4; clone size: many; CDR3 protein: CASDYGSNTEAFF; CDR3 DNA: TGTGCCAGTGACTACGGATCGAACACTGAAGCTTTCTTT
D gene: -; J gene: TRBJ2-1; V gene: TRBV20-1; clone size: many; CDR3 protein: CSASGSSYNEQFF; CDR3 DNA: TGCAGTGCTAGCGGGAGCTCCTACAATGAGCAGTTCTTC
D gene: -; J gene: TRBJ1-2; V gene: TRBV6-5; clone size: many; CDR3 protein: CASSRLSDDHYGYTF; CDR3 DNA: TGTGCCAGCAGCCGGTTATCGGATGATCACTATGGCTACACCTTC
D gene: -; J gene: TRBJ1-6; V gene: TRBV19; clone size: -; CDR3 protein: CASSIYDGNNSPLHF; CDR3 DNA: TGTGCCAGTAGTATTTATGACGGAAATAATTCACCCCTCCACTTT
D gene: TRBD2; J gene: TRBJ2-3; V gene: TRBV4-1; clone size: many; CDR3 protein: CASSQAPSGRAQGTDTQYF; CDR3 DNA: TGCGCCAGCAGCCAAGCCCCTAGCGGGAGGGCCCAAGGGACAGATACGCAGTATTTT
D gene: TRBD2; J gene: TRBJ2-1; V gene: TRBV6-6; clone size: many; CDR3 protein: CASSRKWTSGDNEQFF; CDR3 DNA: TGTGCCAGCAGCAGAAAATGGACTAGCGGGGACAATGAGCAGTTCTTC
D gene: TRBD1; J gene: TRBJ1-5; V gene: TRBV12-3/TRBV12-4; clone size: many; CDR3 protein: CASSPPPGQGPNQPQHF; CDR3 DNA: TGTGCCAGCAGTCCACCCCCCGGACAGGGTCCAAATCAGCCCCAGCATTTT
D gene: -; J gene: TRBJ1-2; V gene: TRBV9; clone size: many; CDR3 protein: CASSPSGGSYGYTF; CDR3 DNA: TGTGCCAGCAGCCCCAGCGGGGGCAGCTATGGCTACACCTTC
D gene: -; J gene: TRBJ2-2; V gene: TRBV24-1; clone size: many; CDR3 protein: CATSSTGHNTGELFF; CDR3 DNA: TGTGCCACCAGTTCGACCGGACACAACACCGGGGAGCTGTTTTTT
D gene: -; J gene: TRBJ2-7; V gene: TRBV4-1; clone size: many; CDR3 protein: CASSQGARMGEQYF; CDR3 DNA: TGCGCCAGCAGCCAAGGCGCGCGGATGGGGGAGCAGTACTTC
D gene: TRBD2; J gene: TRBJ2-1; V gene: TRBV20-1; clone size: many; CDR3 protein: CSAKRTSGVGEQFF; CDR3 DNA: TGCAGTGCTAAGAGGACTAGTGGGGTAGGTGAGCAGTTCTTC
D gene: -; J gene: TRBJ2-3; V gene: TRBV6-5; clone size: many; CDR3 protein: CASRRGSGTDTQYF; CDR3 DNA: TGTGCCAGCAGGAGGGGGTCGGGCACAGATACGCAGTATTTT
D gene: -; J gene: TRBJ2-1; V gene: TRBV15; clone size: many; CDR3 protein: CATSRDLADNEQFF; CDR3 DNA: TGTGCCACCAGCAGAGATTTGGCCGACAATGAGCAGTTCTTC
D gene: TRBD2; J gene: TRBJ2-2; V gene: TRBV7-3; clone size: many; CDR3 protein: CASSYSSGRWWHGELFF; CDR3 DNA: TGTGCCAGCAGTTATTCCAGCGGGAGGTGGTGGCACGGGGAGCTGTTTTTT
D gene: TRBD1; J gene: TRBJ1-2; V gene: TRBV30; clone size: many; CDR3 protein: CAWSPHVGQSYTF; CDR3 DNA: TGTGCCTGGAGTCCACACGTGGGACAGAGCTACACCTTC
D gene: -; J gene: TRBJ2-5; V gene: TRBV20-1; clone size: many; CDR3 protein: CSAHNDRGSQETQYF; CDR3 DNA: TGCAGTGCCCACAACGATCGGGGGTCCCAAGAGACCCAGTACTTC
D gene: -; J gene: TRBJ2-3; V gene: TRBV14; clone size: many; CDR3 protein: CASSHEPDLTDTQYF; CDR3 DNA: TGTGCCAGCAGCCATGAACCGGACCTCACAGATACGCAGTATTTT
D gene: -; J gene: TRBJ2-2; V gene: TRBV29-1; clone size: many; CDR3 protein: CSVGARGGELFF; CDR3 DNA: TGCAGCGTTGGTGCCCGTGGGGGGGAGCTGTTTTTT
D gene: TRBD2; J gene: TRBJ2-3; V gene: TRBV12-3/TRBV12-4; clone size: medium-sized; CDR3 protein: CASTETSGRALDTQYF; CDR3 DNA: TGTGCCAGCACCGAGACTAGCGGGAGGGCCTTAGATACGCAGTATTTT
D gene: TRBD2; J gene: TRBJ2-3; V gene: TRBV6-6; clone size: many; CDR3 protein: CASSYSGTSGRVRTDTQYF; CDR3 DNA: TGTGCCAGCAGTTACTCCGGGACTAGCGGGAGGGTCCGCACAGATACGCAGTATTTT
D gene: TRBD1; J gene: TRBJ2-5; V gene: TRBV11-2; clone size: -; CDR3 protein: CASSSTGGRETQYF; CDR3 DNA: TGTGCCAGCAGCTCGACAGGGGGCCGTGAGACCCAGTACTTC
D gene: -; J gene: TRBJ1-1; V gene: TRBV3-1; clone size: many; CDR3 protein: CASSLFDEAFF; CDR3 DNA: TGTGCCAGCAGCCTCTTCGATGAAGCTTTCTTT
D gene: -; J gene: TRBJ1-5; V gene: TRBV4-2; clone size: many; CDR3 protein: CASSQDILQPQHF; CDR3 DNA: TGTGCCAGCAGCCAAGATATACTTCAGCCCCAGCATTTT
D gene: -; J gene: TRBJ1-1; V gene: TRBV5-1; clone size: many; CDR3 protein: CASSSGGGQGNTEAFF; CDR3 DNA: TGCGCCAGCAGCTCCGGAGGGGGGCAAGGGAACACTGAAGCTTTCTTT
D gene: -; J gene: TRBJ2-7; V gene: TRBV6-1; clone size: many; CDR3 protein: CASSLGGFGSRSSYEQYF; CDR3 DNA: TGTGCCAGCAGCCTGGGGGGTTTCGGAAGCAGGAGCTCCTACGAGCAGTACTTC
D gene: -; J gene: TRBJ2-2; V gene: TRBV6-5; clone size: many; CDR3 protein: CASSLPGQQSGELFF; CDR3 DNA: TGTGCCAGCAGTCTTCCGGGACAACAATCCGGGGAGCTGTTTTTT
D gene: -; J gene: TRBJ2-1; V gene: TRBV3-1; clone size: many; CDR3 protein: CASSQSREYNEQFF; CDR3 DNA: TGTGCCAGCAGCCAGTCCCGGGAATACAATGAGCAGTTCTTC
D gene: -; J gene: TRBJ2-6; V gene: TRBV5-1; clone size: many; CDR3 protein: CASSGFSGANVLTF; CDR3 DNA: TGCGCCAGCAGCGGGTTCTCTGGGGCCAACGTCCTGACTTTC
D gene: -; J gene: TRBJ2-2; V gene: TRBV2; clone size: many; CDR3 protein: CASSSDTGELFF; CDR3 DNA: TGTGCCAGCTCGTCCGACACCGGGGAGCTGTTTTTT
D gene: -; J gene: TRBJ2-5; V gene: TRBV6-2/TRBV6-3; clone size: many; CDR3 protein: CASSLGQLQGETQYF; CDR3 DNA: TGTGCCAGCAGTTTGGGTCAATTGCAGGGAGAGACCCAGTACTTC
D gene: TRBD1; J gene: TRBJ2-7; V gene: TRBV6-2/TRBV6-3; clone size: many; CDR3 protein: CASRSGQGTYEQYF; CDR3 DNA: TGTGCCAGCAGATCAGGACAGGGGACCTACGAGCAGTACTTC
D gene: -; J gene: TRBJ2-5; V gene: TRBV5-1; clone size: many; CDR3 protein: CASSFIAEHQETQYF; CDR3 DNA: TGCGCCAGCAGCTTCATAGCGGAGCACCAAGAGACCCAGTACTTC
D gene: -; J gene: TRBJ2-5; V gene: TRBV6-1; clone size: many; CDR3 protein: CASSSTNTGQETQYF; CDR3 DNA: TGTGCCAGCAGTTCGACTAACACGGGACAAGAGACCCAGTACTTC
D gene: -; J gene: TRBJ1-5; V gene: TRBV24-1; clone size: many; CDR3 protein: CATSDRRQFSNQPQHF; CDR3 DNA: TGTGCCACCAGTGATAGGAGACAGTTTAGCAATCAGCCCCAGCATTTT
D gene: TRBD1; J gene: TRBJ1-5; V gene: TRBV6-5; clone size: many; CDR3 protein: CVSRGTGDFQPQHF; CDR3 DNA: TGTGTCAGCAGGGGGACAGGGGACTTTCAGCCCCAGCATTTT
D gene: -; J gene: TRBJ2-6; V gene: TRBV27; clone size: many; CDR3 protein: CASEEFPGANVLTF; CDR3 DNA: TGTGCCAGCGAAGAGTTCCCTGGGGCCAACGTCCTGACTTTC
D gene: -; J gene: TRBJ1-2; V gene: TRBV19; clone size: many; CDR3 protein: CASSLQQGNYGYTF; CDR3 DNA: TGTGCCAGTAGCCTTCAACAGGGCAACTATGGCTACACCTTC
D gene: -; J gene: TRBJ1-1; V gene: TRBV20-1; clone size: many; CDR3 protein: CSARARNTEAFF; CDR3 DNA: TGCAGTGCTAGGGCAAGAAACACTGAAGCTTTCTTT
D gene: -; J gene: TRBJ2-2; V gene: TRBV6-1; clone size: many; CDR3 protein: CASSEAKFLGGLGSPRELFF; CDR3 DNA: TGTGCCAGCAGTGAAGCGAAATTCCTGGGGGGACTGGGTTCCCCCCGGGAGCTGTTTTTT
D gene: -; J gene: TRBJ2-7; V gene: TRBV2; clone size: many; CDR3 protein: CASSGVSQYF; CDR3 DNA: TGTGCCAGCAGTGGGGTTAGTCAGTACTTC
D gene: TRBD1; J gene: TRBJ1-2; V gene: TRBV4-2; clone size: many; CDR3 protein: CASSQELGQEYGYTF; CDR3 DNA: TGTGCCAGCAGCCAAGAACTAGGACAGGAATATGGCTACACCTTC
D gene: TRBD2; J gene: TRBJ2-1; V gene: TRBV2; clone size: many; CDR3 protein: CASSGLAGVHEQFF; CDR3 DNA: TGTGCCAGCAGTGGGCTAGCGGGAGTTCATGAGCAGTTCTTC
D gene: -; J gene: TRBJ2-3; V gene: TRBV3-1; clone size: many; CDR3 protein: CASSQVLVRSGPGTDTQYF; CDR3 DNA: TGTGCCAGCAGCCAAGTCTTGGTGCGTAGCGGACCCGGCACAGATACGCAGTATTTT
D gene: TRBD2; J gene: TRBJ2-1; V gene: TRBV11-2; clone size: many; CDR3 protein: CASMSLAEYYNEQFF; CDR3 DNA: TGTGCCAGCATGAGCCTAGCGGAATATTACAATGAGCAGTTCTTC
D gene: -; J gene: TRBJ2-1; V gene: TRBV5-5; clone size: many; CDR3 protein: CASSLGGSTYNEQFF; CDR3 DNA: TGTGCCAGCAGCTTGGGGGGGTCGACCTACAATGAGCAGTTCTTC
D gene: -; J gene: TRBJ2-3; V gene: TRBV6-6; clone size: many; CDR3 protein: CASSDPPVMPGTDTQYF; CDR3 DNA: TGTGCCAGCAGCGACCCTCCGGTGATGCCGGGCACAGATACGCAGTATTTT
D gene: -; J gene: TRBJ2-7; V gene: TRBV19; clone size: many; CDR3 protein: CASGTLSSYEQYF; CDR3 DNA: TGTGCCAGTGGGACCCTTAGCTCCTACGAGCAGTACTTC
D gene: -; J gene: TRBJ2-7; V gene: TRBV4-1; clone size: many; CDR3 protein: CASSQSANGPYEQYF; CDR3 DNA: TGCGCCAGCAGCCAATCGGCCAACGGTCCCTACGAGCAGTACTTC